Each of the 22 T cell receptor beta chains below was sequenced from the same sample in a study of T cell responses to AZD1222 COVID-19 vaccine. Clones were sequenced by immunoSEQ multiplex PCR, and TCRdb holds only the in-frame ones, with some missing. The data contain about 93,000 clones, 75% to 90% of them seen just once; the ten biggest clones take up less than 20%. The sequencing here drew on peripheral blood, taken on day 0 of AZD1222 vaccination. Every receptor here comes from an adult in good health.

The V call is TRBV6-5, the J call TRBJ1-1; 10 bases line up with TRBD1. The J segment lost 4 bases and the V segment lost 2 bases, leaving 7 bases of the junction unmatched. Germline values: CDR1 MNHEY, CDR2 SVGAGI. The CDR3 runs to 16 residues. The CDR3 DNA sequence: TGTGCCAGCAGTTACGACAGGGGGCGATTTGGCACTGAAGCTTTCTTT. Translated: CASSYDRGRFGTEAFF.

The chain employs TRBV2 and TRBJ1-5; D is ambiguous. Trimming left V 0 bases short and J 7 bases short, with 19 bases between. Germline CDR1 SNHLY, CDR2 FYNNEI. There are 17 residues in the CDR3. Written as DNA, the CDR3 is TGTGCCAGCAGTGAAGCGCTTTCTAGGGCCGTTAGCCAGCCCCAGCATTTT. It codes for CASSEALSRAVSQPQHF. Using reference TRBV2 and TRBJ1-5 for the parts outside the CDR3, the full variable domain is EPEVTQTPSHQVTQMGQEVILRCVPISNHLYFYWYRQILGQKVEFLVSFYNNEISEKSEIFDDQFSVERPDGSNFTLKIRSTKLEDSAMYFCASSEALSRAVSQPQHFGDGTRLSIL.

This clone turned up a few times. The chain is built from TRBV10-3 and TRBJ2-1; TRBD1 matches at 8 bases. V lost 4 bases, J lost 7 bases, and 9 bases stayed unmatched. CDR1 is ENHRY, CDR2 SYGVKD, per germline. The CDR3 runs 15 residues. The CDR3 protein is CAISVKTGAGNEQFF. CDR3 nucleotide sequence: TGTGCCATCAGTGTTAAGACAGGGGCGGGAAATGAGCAGTTCTTC.

The chain employs TRBV11-2 and TRBJ2-7; D is undetermined. Trimming stripped 4 bases from V and 3 bases from J, with 4 bases between. The CDR3 runs to 11 residues. CDR1 is SGHAT, CDR2 FQNNGV, per germline. DNA for the CDR3: TGTGCCAGCAGCTCCTACTACGAGCAGTACTTC. It yields the protein CASSSYYEQYF.

The rearrangement joins TRBV28 to TRBJ1-2; D unresolved. Deletions cut 3 bases from V and 8 bases from J, with 13 bases between. The CDR3 contains 13 residues. Germline CDR1 is MDHEN and CDR2 is SYDVKM. As DNA, the CDR3 is TGTGCCAGCAGTTTTCACCTACTGAGGGGCTACACCTTC. Amino acid sequence: CASSFHLLRGYTF.

V usage is TRBV12-5 and J usage is TRBJ2-5; 8 bases align to TRBD1. This CDR3 has 16 amino acids. Losses at the gene ends were 0 bases for V and 4 bases for J; bases not matched to a gene: 7. CDR1 and CDR2 from the germline V gene are LGHNT and FRNRAP. CDR3 sequence: CASGLVLGRGLETQYF. The CDR3 bases are TGTGCTAGTGGTTTGGTACTGGGCAGGGGGCTAGAGACCCAGTACTTC.

The CDR3 nucleotides read TGTGCCAGCTCCGAATTACAGGGATTGGGGGAGCAGTACTTC. The encoded protein is CASSELQGLGEQYF. This chain joins TRBV18 and TRBJ2-7; a possible D gene is TRBD1 (6 bases). V gave up 6 bases and J gave up 7 bases, with 19 bases separating them. Germline CDR1 KGHSH, CDR2 LQKENI. The CDR3 covers 14 residues.

The chain recombines TRBV20-1 with TRBJ2-6; the match to TRBD1 covers 10 bases. J gave up 0 bases and V 4 bases, and 9 bases lay outside the gene matches. The length of the CDR3 is 18 residues. Looked up from germline, CDR1 is DFQATT and CDR2 is SNEGSKA (reference sequence). The CDR3 bases are TGCAGTGCTAATGACCTGACAGGGGGCTCCTCTGGGGCCAACGTCCTGACTTTC. This gives the protein CSANDLTGGSSGANVLTF.

J is TRBJ1-2 and V is TRBV28; TRBD1 aligns across 10 bases. This CDR3 contains 14 residues. V trimming: 5 bases; J trimming: 8 bases; junction bases outside the gene matches: 8. Germline V gene lookup returns CDR1 MDHEN and CDR2 SYDVKM. In DNA, the CDR3 is TGTGCCAGCAGTGGGGACAGGGGTCTGAGGGGCTACACCTTC. Protein: CASSGDRGLRGYTF.

The gene calls are TRBV4-1 and TRBJ2-3; 11 bases fit TRBD2. Unmatched junction bases numbered 11, after V lost 3 bases and J lost 0 bases. CDR1 and CDR2 (germline): MGHRA, YSYEKL. The CDR3 is 19 residues long. CDR3 in amino acids: CASSHSGTSGLTSTDTQYF. The CDR3, as DNA: TGCGCCAGCAGCCATTCCGGGACTAGCGGACTAACTAGCACAGATACGCAGTATTTT.

This clone came up a few times. The rearrangement joins TRBV28 to TRBJ1-1; TRBD1 aligns across 8 bases. The CDR3 runs 17 residues. The J segment lost 4 bases and the V segment lost 2 bases, leaving 12 bases of the junction unmatched. The germline V gene encodes CDR1 MDHEN and CDR2 SYDVKM. The DNA for the CDR3 is TGTGCCAGCAGTTTAGTAAGTGGTCAGGGGGCGCGCACTGAAGCTTTCTTT. Protein: CASSLVSGQGARTEAFF.

This rearrangement joins TRBV9 to TRBJ1-2; a possible D gene is TRBD1 (6 bases). The CDR3 has 14 residues. In germline, CDR1 is SGDLS, CDR2 YYNGEE. V was shortened by 2 bases and J by 8 bases, with 16 bases between the two germline ends. CDR3 coding DNA: TGTGCCAGCAGCGTTTCGTGGGCCCAGGGGGGCTACACCTTC. This sequence encodes CASSVSWAQGGYTF.

This rearrangement joins TRBV2 to TRBJ1-5; unclear D gene. The CDR3 length is 15 residues. V dropped 7 bases and J dropped 7 bases, with 20 bases sitting between them. Germline assignment: CDR1 SNHLY and CDR2 FYNNEI. Here the CDR3 reads CASKAGRTQMQPQHF. CDR3 nucleotides: TGTGCCAGCAAGGCCGGGCGGACTCAGATGCAGCCCCAGCATTTT.

J is TRBJ2-1 and V is TRBV27; 8 bases map to TRBD1. J lost 4 bases, V lost 6 bases, and 5 bases had no gene match. Germline loops: CDR1 MNHEY, CDR2 SMNVEV (reference sequence). The CDR3 contains 14 residues. The CDR3 DNA is TGTGCCAGCAGGGCTGGGACAGGTTACAATGAGCAGTTCTTC. This gives the protein CASRAGTGYNEQFF.

The chain employs TRBV5-1 and TRBJ1-5; 10 bases fit TRBD1. V trimming: 4 bases; J trimming: 7 bases; junction bases outside the gene matches: 8. CDR1 and CDR2 from the germline V gene are SGHRS and YFSETQ. The CDR3 length is 15 residues. The CDR3, as DNA: TGCGCCAGCAGCCCCGGGACAGGGGAGAGGCAGCCCCAGCATTTT. It encodes CASSPGTGERQPQHF.

The chain is built from TRBV19 and TRBJ2-7; 7 nucleotides align to TRBD2. After removal of 3 bases from V and 0 bases from J, the junction contained 5 bases not matched to a gene. The V gene's germline CDR1 is LNHDA and CDR2 SQIVND (reference sequence). This CDR3 is 15 amino acids long. The CDR3 spells CASSIGAGTSYEQYF. The DNA of the CDR3 is TGTGCCAGTAGTATTGGAGCGGGGACCTCCTACGAGCAGTACTTC.

J is TRBJ1-6 and V is TRBV27, with D uncertain. The V gene's germline CDR1 is MNHEY and CDR2 SMNVEV (reference sequence). V was cut by 8 bases and J by 0 bases, with 17 bases left in between. The CDR3 consists of 17 residues. CDR3 DNA sequence: TGTGCCAGCCGCCCCCGGGAGGGTAGCTCCTATAATTCACCCCTCCACTTT. Its translation is CASRPREGSSYNSPLHF.

The chain's CDR3 is CASSTRSGSSYNSPLHF. In DNA, the CDR3 is TGTGCCAGCAGCACCCGGTCAGGGAGCTCCTATAATTCACCCCTCCACTTT. V gene TRBV5-6 combines with J gene TRBJ1-6; D is perhaps TRBD1 (5 bases). Trimming stripped 4 bases from V and 0 bases from J, with 14 bases between. The CDR3 consists of 17 residues. Germline CDR1 reads SGHDT; CDR2 reads YYEEEE.

The V gene is TRBV11-1, the J gene TRBJ1-5; D is ambiguous. V dropped 5 bases and J dropped 1 base, with 9 bases sitting between them. Germline loops: CDR1 SGHAT, CDR2 FQDESV (reference sequence). The CDR3 contains 14 residues. The CDR3 protein is CASSPSGSNQPQHF. For the CDR3, the DNA is TGTGCCAGCAGCCCCAGTGGGAGCAATCAGCCCCAGCATTTT.

The J gene is TRBJ2-1, the V gene TRBV28; D call uncertain. Germline loops: CDR1 MDHEN, CDR2 SYDVKM. The CDR3 covers 14 residues. V lost 5 bases to trimming and J lost 2 bases, with 10 bases between them. In DNA, the CDR3 is TGTGCCAGCAGTCCCCCTGAACCCTACAATGAGCAGTTCTTC. Residues: CASSPPEPYNEQFF.

The chain employs TRBV5-5 and TRBJ2-7, with TRBD2 matching over 11 bases. V shed 2 bases and J 4 bases; nucleotides not matched to a gene: 14. The CDR3 has 18 amino acids. Germline lookup yields CDR1 SGHKS and CDR2 YYEKEE (reference sequence). The CDR3 sequence is CASSFRVVTSGSIYEQYF. Here the CDR3 DNA reads TGTGCCAGCAGCTTCAGAGTGGTAACTAGCGGGAGTATTTACGAGCAGTACTTC.

V usage is TRBV18 and J usage is TRBJ1-1; D remains ambiguous. Looked up from germline, CDR1 is KGHSH and CDR2 is LQKENI. Trimming stripped 2 bases from V and 2 bases from J, with 9 bases between. This CDR3 region has 14 residues. CDR3 coding DNA: TGTGCCAGCTCACCAAGACAAGTTAACACTGAAGCTTTCTTT. Protein: CASSPRQVNTEAFF.